The 3 T cell receptor beta chains presented below share a single source sample, sequenced in a study of cytomegalovirus exposure and HLA in healthy donors. Vbeta (60) and Jbeta (13) primers were used in the PCR. Assay used: immunoSEQ multiplex PCR; TCRdb lists only in-frame clones, some missing. There are approximately 130,000 clones in the sample; roughly four fifths occur only once, and just under 3% lies in the top ten. The material sequenced was PBMCs. The receptors originated from a woman between 40 and 50 years old in good health and CMV-seropositive.

J is TRBJ1-2 and V is TRBV30; 7 bases line up with TRBD1. The CDR3 covers 15 residues. Germline V lookup: CDR1 GTSNPN, CDR2 SVGIG (reference sequence). The trim removed 3 bases at V and 2 bases at J, leaving 9 bases unmatched. CDR3 amino acids: CAWRPGTAENYGYTF. The CDR3 nucleotides are TGTGCCTGGAGACCCGGGACAGCTGAAAACTATGGCTACACCTTC.

The V call is TRBV4-3, the J call TRBJ1-1; the D is unclear. Trimming cost V 0 bases and J 0 bases, with 8 bases left between them. From germline, CDR1 is LGHNA and CDR2 YSLEER. The CDR3 runs 15 residues. The DNA for the CDR3 is TGCGCCAGCAGCCAAGATTACAGCATGAACACTGAAGCTTTCTTT. This encodes CASSQDYSMNTEAFF.

This rearrangement joins TRBV19 to TRBJ1-6, with a weak D call TRBD1 (6 bases). The CDR3 has 13 amino acids. Deletions cut 8 bases from V and 9 bases from J, with 14 bases between. Looked up from germline, CDR1 is LNHDA and CDR2 is SQIVND (reference sequence). The CDR3 reads CASLGAGSSPLHF. The CDR3 DNA sequence: TGTGCCAGTCTGGGGGCAGGGAGTTCACCCCTCCACTTT.